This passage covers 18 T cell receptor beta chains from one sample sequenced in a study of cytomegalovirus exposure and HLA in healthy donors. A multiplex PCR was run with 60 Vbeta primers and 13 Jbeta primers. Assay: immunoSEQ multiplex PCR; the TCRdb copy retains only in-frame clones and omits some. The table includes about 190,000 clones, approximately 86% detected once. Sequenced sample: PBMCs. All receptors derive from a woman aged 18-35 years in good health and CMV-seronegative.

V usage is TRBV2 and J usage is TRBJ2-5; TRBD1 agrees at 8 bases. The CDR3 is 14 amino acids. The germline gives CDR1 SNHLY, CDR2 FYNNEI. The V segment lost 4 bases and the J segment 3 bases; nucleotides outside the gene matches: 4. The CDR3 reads CASSARTGKETQYF. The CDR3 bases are TGTGCCAGCAGTGCCCGGACAGGGAAAGAGACCCAGTACTTC.

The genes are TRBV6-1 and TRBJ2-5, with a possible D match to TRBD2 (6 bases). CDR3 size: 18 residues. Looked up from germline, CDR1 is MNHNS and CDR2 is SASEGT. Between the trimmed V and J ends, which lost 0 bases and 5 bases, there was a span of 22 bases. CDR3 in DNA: TGTGCCAGCAGTGAAGCGGGTTTGGCCGGAGGGCCCCAGGAGACCCAGTACTTC. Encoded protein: CASSEAGLAGGPQETQYF.

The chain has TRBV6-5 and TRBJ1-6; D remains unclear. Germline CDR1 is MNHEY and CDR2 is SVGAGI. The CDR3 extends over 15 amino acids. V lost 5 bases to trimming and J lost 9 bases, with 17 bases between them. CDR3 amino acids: CASSGGGAGGSPLHF. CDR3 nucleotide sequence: TGTGCCAGCAGTGGAGGAGGCGCCGGAGGTTCACCCCTCCACTTT.

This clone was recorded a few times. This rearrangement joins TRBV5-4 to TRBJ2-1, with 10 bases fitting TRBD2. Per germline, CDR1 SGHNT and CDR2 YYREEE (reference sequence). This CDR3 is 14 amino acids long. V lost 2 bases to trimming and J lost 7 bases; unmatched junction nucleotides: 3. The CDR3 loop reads CASSFSGGRNEQFF. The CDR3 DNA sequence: TGTGCCAGCAGCTTTAGCGGGGGGCGGAATGAGCAGTTCTTC.

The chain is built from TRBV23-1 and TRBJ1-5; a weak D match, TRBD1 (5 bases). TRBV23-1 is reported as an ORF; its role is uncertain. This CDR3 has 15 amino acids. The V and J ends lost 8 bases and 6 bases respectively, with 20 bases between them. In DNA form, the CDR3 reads TGCGCCAGCCCTGAGGTAGGAGGGGAAGGTCAGCCCCAGCATTTT. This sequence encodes CASPEVGGEGQPQHF.

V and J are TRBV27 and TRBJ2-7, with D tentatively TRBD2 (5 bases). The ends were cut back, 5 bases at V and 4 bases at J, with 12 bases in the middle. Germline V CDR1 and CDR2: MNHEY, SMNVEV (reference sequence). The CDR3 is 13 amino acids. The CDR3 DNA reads TGTGCCAGCAGTCCCGGGGAACCTTACGAGCAGTACTTC. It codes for CASSPGEPYEQYF.

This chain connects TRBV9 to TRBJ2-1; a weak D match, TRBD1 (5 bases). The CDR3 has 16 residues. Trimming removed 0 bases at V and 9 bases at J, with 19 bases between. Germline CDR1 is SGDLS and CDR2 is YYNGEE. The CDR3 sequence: CASSVEQWGVSSEQFF. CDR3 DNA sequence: TGTGCCAGCAGCGTAGAGCAATGGGGCGTTTCAAGTGAGCAGTTCTTC.

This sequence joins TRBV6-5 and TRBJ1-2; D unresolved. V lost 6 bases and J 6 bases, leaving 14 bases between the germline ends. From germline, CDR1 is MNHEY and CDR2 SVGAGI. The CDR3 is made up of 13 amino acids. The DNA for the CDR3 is TGTGCCAGCAGCCGAACAGTGCCGGATGGCTACACCTTC. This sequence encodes CASSRTVPDGYTF.

The chain's CDR3 is CASSLGGSGNEQYF. CDR3 in DNA: TGTGCCAGCAGCTTAGGGGGCTCCGGAAACGAGCAGTACTTC. The chain employs TRBV7-9 and TRBJ2-7, with D tentatively TRBD1 (5 bases). Trimming stripped 1 base from V and 5 bases from J, with 12 bases between. Germline CDR1 reads SEHNR; CDR2 reads FQNEAQ (reference sequence). The CDR3 is 14 residues long.

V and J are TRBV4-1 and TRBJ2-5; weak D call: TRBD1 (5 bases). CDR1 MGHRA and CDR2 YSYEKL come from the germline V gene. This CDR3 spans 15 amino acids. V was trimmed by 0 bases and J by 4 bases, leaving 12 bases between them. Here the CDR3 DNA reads TGCGCCAGCAGCCAAGAGCAGACTGGGGCAGAGACCCAGTACTTC. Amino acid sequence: CASSQEQTGAETQYF.

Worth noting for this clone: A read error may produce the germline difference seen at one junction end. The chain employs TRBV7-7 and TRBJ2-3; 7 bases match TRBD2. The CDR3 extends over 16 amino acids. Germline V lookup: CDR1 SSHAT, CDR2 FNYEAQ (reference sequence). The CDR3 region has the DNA TGTGCTAGCAGCTTAGCGGCGGGAGCGCTCACAGATACGCAGTATTTT. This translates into CASSLAAGALTDTQYF.

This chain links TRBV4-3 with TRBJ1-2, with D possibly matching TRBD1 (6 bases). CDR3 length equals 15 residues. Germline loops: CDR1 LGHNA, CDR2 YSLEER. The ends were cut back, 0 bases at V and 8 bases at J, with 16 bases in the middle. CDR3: CASSQDRGGSGGYTF. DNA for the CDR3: TGCGCCAGCAGCCAAGATAGGGGGGGCTCAGGGGGCTACACCTTC.

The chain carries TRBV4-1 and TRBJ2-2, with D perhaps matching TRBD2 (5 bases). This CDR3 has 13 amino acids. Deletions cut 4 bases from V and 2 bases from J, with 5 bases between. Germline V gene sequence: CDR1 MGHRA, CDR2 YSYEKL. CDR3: CASSPGNTGELFF. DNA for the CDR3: TGCGCCAGCAGCCCGGGAAACACCGGGGAGCTGTTTTTT.

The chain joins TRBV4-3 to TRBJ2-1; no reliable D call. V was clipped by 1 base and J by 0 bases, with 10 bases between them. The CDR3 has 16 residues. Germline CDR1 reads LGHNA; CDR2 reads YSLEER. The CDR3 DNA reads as TGCGCCAGCAGCCAAGTTGACTTGGTCTCCTACAATGAGCAGTTCTTC. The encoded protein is CASSQVDLVSYNEQFF.

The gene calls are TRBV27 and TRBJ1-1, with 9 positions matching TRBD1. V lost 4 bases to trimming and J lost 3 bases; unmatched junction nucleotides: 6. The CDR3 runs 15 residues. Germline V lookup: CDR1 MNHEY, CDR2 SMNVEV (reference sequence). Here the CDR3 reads CASSSIQGADTEAFF. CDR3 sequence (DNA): TGTGCCAGCAGTTCGATACAGGGGGCCGACACTGAAGCTTTCTTT.

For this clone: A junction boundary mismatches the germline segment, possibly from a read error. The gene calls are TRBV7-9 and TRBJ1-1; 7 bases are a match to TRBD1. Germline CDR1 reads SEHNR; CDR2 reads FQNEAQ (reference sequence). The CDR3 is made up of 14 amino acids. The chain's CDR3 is CSSARRGRGTEAFF. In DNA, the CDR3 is TGTTCCAGCGCTCGGAGGGGGCGCGGCACTGAAGCTTTCTTT.

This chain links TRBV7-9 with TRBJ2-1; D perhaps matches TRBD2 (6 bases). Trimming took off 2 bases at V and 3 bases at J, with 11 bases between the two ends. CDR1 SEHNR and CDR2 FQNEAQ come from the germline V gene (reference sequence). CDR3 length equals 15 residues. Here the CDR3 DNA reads TGTGCCAGCAGCTTACCGCGGGGCCTCTACAATGAGCAGTTCTTC. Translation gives CASSLPRGLYNEQFF.

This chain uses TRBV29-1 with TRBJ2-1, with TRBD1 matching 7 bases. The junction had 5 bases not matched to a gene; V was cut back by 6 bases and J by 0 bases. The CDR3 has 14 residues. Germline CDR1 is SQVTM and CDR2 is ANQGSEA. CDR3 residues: CSVTGQSSYNEQFF. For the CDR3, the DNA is TGCAGCGTGACGGGACAGAGCTCCTACAATGAGCAGTTCTTC.